This TCR beta chain is drawn from a study of T cells after yellow fever vaccination. Background on the study: The fractions with low cell numbers were processed using SMART-Seq v4 Ultra Low Input. Study-wide results and limits: Peaking faster, on day 5 versus 15, the secondary response was nonetheless weaker. Abundant contaminating clonotypes from the bulk population could appear in FACS-sorted repertoires.

This clonotype was recorded at least ten times. Its specificity is unknown. In germline, CDR1 is SGHRS, CDR2 YFSETQ. This CDR3 contains 15 residues. Trimming took off 4 bases at V and 0 bases at J, with 11 bases between the two ends. TCR cDNA was made by 5'RACE template switching, adding a universal primer site and UMIs. TCRdb re-called the 5' RACE reads through MiXCR, storing one row per CDR3 protein. The sample holds 250,000 to 300,000 distinct CDR3 sequences, 13% seen once. The chain carries TRBV5-1 and TRBJ2-1, with a tentative D call TRBD2 (5 bases). The sequencing used CD4+ T cells sorted from PBMCs, collected 45 days after the yellow fever booster vaccination. This clonotype was obtained from a man aged 25-45 years who received the YFV17D yellow fever vaccine. The chain's CDR3 is CASSQQTSSYNEQFF. The CDR3 bases are TGCGCCAGCAGCCAACAAACTAGCTCCTACAATGAGCAGTTCTTC. Variable domain in full (rest from reference TRBV5-1 and TRBJ2-1): KAGVTQTPRYLIKTRGQQVTLSCSPISGHRSVSWYQQTPGQGLQFLFEYFSETQRNKGNFPGRFSGRQFSNSRSEMNVSTLELGDSALYLCASSQQTSSYNEQFFGPGTRLTVL.